This entry lists 16 T cell receptor beta chains sequenced from one sample in a study of T-cell reconstitution after alpha-beta-depleted transplantation in children. Unique molecular identifiers were incorporated during preparation of the TCRbeta library. TCRdb reanalysed the PCR reads using MiXCR and keeps one entry per CDR3 protein. Here the sample spans about 190,000 distinct CDR3 sequences, more than 6.5% being singletons. The sample here was PBMCs from the stem cell graft donor, taken from the stem cell graft. The receptor set was obtained from a human donor who donated a stem cell graft to a child with Wiskott-Aldrich syndrome.

This clonotype was detected many times. J is TRBJ2-1 and V is TRBV4-3; 11 bases fit TRBD2. Germline CDR1 reads LGHNA; CDR2 reads YSLEER. This CDR3 is 16 amino acids long. Unmatched junction bases numbered 1, after V lost 0 bases and J lost 3 bases. CDR3 in DNA: TGCGCCAGCAGCCAAGACGGGACTAGCGGCTACAATGAGCAGTTCTTC. Protein product: CASSQDGTSGYNEQFF.

This clonotype has a count of ten or more. This chain links TRBV12-3 or TRBV12-4 with TRBJ2-7, with D hard to call. This CDR3 comprises 11 residues. V shed 5 bases and J shed 2 bases, with 4 bases lying between them. CDR3 loop: CASSRTYEQYF. Written as DNA, the CDR3 is TGTGCCAGCAGTCGTACCTACGAGCAGTACTTC.

This clonotype was seen at least ten times. This sequence joins TRBV13 and TRBJ2-3, with 8 bases identical to TRBD1. Germline V gene data show CDR1 as PRHDT and CDR2 as FYEKMQ (reference sequence). V lost 3 bases, J lost 5 bases, and 1 base stayed unmatched. The length of the CDR3 is 13 residues. The CDR3 here is CASSFTGGDTQYF. As DNA, the CDR3 is TGTGCCAGCAGCTTTACAGGGGGAGATACGCAGTATTTT.

In its sample, this clonotype was seen many times. The gene calls are TRBV7-9 and TRBJ2-2, with D perhaps given as TRBD1 or TRBD2 (6 bases each). CDR3 length: 15 amino acids. Germline V gene data show CDR1 as SEHNR and CDR2 as FQNEAQ (reference sequence). V was clipped by 2 bases and J by 7 bases, with 14 bases between them. CDR3: CASSLSSGAGGELFF. The CDR3 DNA sequence: TGTGCCAGCAGCTTATCCTCGGGGGCCGGCGGGGAGCTGTTTTTT.

This clonotype was counted at least ten times. The chain uses TRBV5-6 and TRBJ2-2, with a weak D call TRBD1 (6 bases). This CDR3 spans 15 amino acids. CDR1 is SGHDT and CDR2 is YYEEEE in the germline V gene. The V end lost 4 bases, the J end lost 1 base, and 11 bases lay between the germline ends. CDR3 sequence (DNA): TGTGCCAGCAGCCCCGGGACATTGAACACCGGGGAGCTGTTTTTT. Protein product: CASSPGTLNTGELFF. Full variable domain (outside the CDR3, taken from reference TRBV5-6 and TRBJ2-2): DAGVTQSPTHLIKTRGQQVTLRCSPKSGHDTVSWYQQALGQGPQFIFQYYEEEERQRGNFPDRFSGHQFPNYSSELNVNALLLGDSALYLCASSPGTLNTGELFFGEGSRLTVL.

The table lists this clonotype with a few counts. The V gene is TRBV5-1, the J gene TRBJ2-7; 7 bases map to TRBD1. The CDR3 contains 16 residues. Trimming took 7 bases from V and 1 from J; bases not matched to a gene: 14. The germline V gene encodes CDR1 SGHRS and CDR2 YFSETQ. The DNA for the CDR3 is TGCGCCAGCCAACCCGGACAGGCGGAATCTTCCTACGAGCAGTACTTC. This translates into CASQPGQAESSYEQYF. Full variable domain (remainder filled in from reference TRBV5-1 and TRBJ2-7): KAGVTQTPRYLIKTRGQQVTLSCSPISGHRSVSWYQQTPGQGLQFLFEYFSETQRNKGNFPGRFSGRQFSNSRSEMNVSTLELGDSALYLCASQPGQAESSYEQYFGPGTRLTVT.

This clonotype has a count of ten or more. V usage is TRBV7-2 and J usage is TRBJ2-3; D remains ambiguous. The germline gives CDR1 SGHTA, CDR2 FQGNSA. This CDR3 contains 13 residues. Trimming left V 3 bases short and J 6 bases short, with 10 bases between. This CDR3 is CASSFRTVDTQYF. The CDR3 DNA sequence: TGTGCCAGCAGCTTTCGAACGGTGGATACGCAGTATTTT.

Many counts were recorded for this clonotype. This chain links TRBV5-1 with TRBJ1-1; TRBD1 is a possible D gene (5 bases). V was shortened by 3 bases and J by 3 bases, with 18 bases between the two germline ends. The CDR3 length is 16 residues. Germline V gene sequence: CDR1 SGHRS, CDR2 YFSETQ. The CDR3 coding sequence is TGCGCCAGCAGCTCTCGGCCCGGGGCGAGAGACACTGAAGCTTTCTTT. It yields the protein CASSSRPGARDTEAFF. Using reference TRBV5-1 and TRBJ1-1 for the parts outside the CDR3, the full variable domain is KAGVTQTPRYLIKTRGQQVTLSCSPISGHRSVSWYQQTPGQGLQFLFEYFSETQRNKGNFPGRFSGRQFSNSRSEMNVSTLELGDSALYLCASSSRPGARDTEAFFGQGTRLTVV.

This clonotype was seen a few times. The rearrangement joins TRBV20-1 to TRBJ2-3; 10 positions agree with TRBD2. J gave up 5 bases and V 3 bases, and 11 bases lay outside the gene matches. The length of the CDR3 is 16 residues. Per the germline V gene, CDR1 is DFQATT and CDR2 is SNEGSKA (reference sequence). The CDR3 nucleotides are TGCAGTGCTAGGTATTACCTAGCGGGAGTCGGAGATACGCAGTATTTT. This translates into CSARYYLAGVGDTQYF.

This clonotype has only a few counts. The rearrangement joins TRBV2 to TRBJ2-2, with D hard to call. The germline V gene has CDR1 SNHLY and CDR2 FYNNEI. This CDR3 is 15 amino acids long. V lost 6 bases and J lost 0, with 11 bases in between. The CDR3 region has the DNA TGTGCCAGCAGCCCACGGAACGCGAACACCGGGGAGCTGTTTTTT. It specifies CASSPRNANTGELFF.

This clonotype was found many times. The chain is built from TRBV12-3 or TRBV12-4 and TRBJ2-4; the D gene is possibly TRBD2 (5 bases). The length of the CDR3 is 16 residues. Trimming removed 4 bases at V and 1 base at J, with 14 bases between. The CDR3, as DNA: TGTGCCAGCAGTTCCTCCAGAGGGAGTGCCAAAAACATTCAGTACTTC. It encodes CASSSSRGSAKNIQYF.

This clonotype was recorded many times. The gene calls are TRBV5-1 and TRBJ2-3; 9 bases line up with TRBD1. The length of the CDR3 is 15 residues. CDR1 and CDR2 (germline): SGHRS, YFSETQ. J gave up 4 bases and V 4 bases, and 7 bases lay outside the gene matches. The CDR3 loop is CASSLRQGVPDTQYF. CDR3 in DNA: TGCGCCAGCAGCCTAAGACAGGGGGTGCCAGATACGCAGTATTTT.

This clonotype was seen repeatedly, ten times or more. The chain carries TRBV12-3 or TRBV12-4 and TRBJ2-7; weak D call: TRBD2 (7 bases). CDR3 size: 14 residues. Trimming took 2 bases from V and 7 from J, leaving 15 bases between them. CDR3 region: CASSLRGALGEQYF. CDR3 sequence (DNA): TGTGCCAGCAGTTTACGGGGGGCACTGGGGGAGCAGTACTTC.

This clonotype showed up many times. This chain's CDR3 is CASRRTGGGEKLFF. CDR3 sequence (DNA): TGTGCCAGCCGCAGGACAGGGGGAGGTGAAAAACTGTTTTTT. V gene TRBV12-3 or TRBV12-4 combines with J gene TRBJ1-4; TRBD1 matches 10 bases. The CDR3 has 14 residues. With 8 bases clipped from V and 7 bases from J, the junction kept 7 bases outside the gene matches.

This clonotype was seen at least ten times. The chain combines TRBV6-4 with TRBJ1-2, with D perhaps TRBD1 (6 bases). Trimming cost V 5 bases and J 8 bases, with 18 bases left between them. Germline V gives CDR1 MRHNA, CDR2 SNTAGT. This CDR3 has 14 residues. The CDR3 spells CASSSDRAGGGYTF. The CDR3 DNA sequence: TGTGCCAGCAGTTCGGACAGAGCTGGAGGAGGCTACACCTTC.

This chain connects TRBV7-2 to TRBJ2-7, with 11 bases matching TRBD2. The germline V gene encodes CDR1 SGHTA and CDR2 FQGNSA. V lost 1 base, J lost 4 bases, and 9 bases stayed unmatched. CDR3 size: 17 residues. This chain's CDR3 is CASSLGQLAGAPYEQYF. The CDR3 DNA is TGTGCCAGCAGCTTAGGGCAACTAGCGGGAGCGCCTTACGAGCAGTACTTC.